The clone carrying this T cell receptor beta chain was detected many times. Its cognate antigen is unknown. The CDR3 runs 14 residues. Germline V CDR1 and CDR2: LNHDA, SQIVND (reference sequence). V was shortened by 4 bases and J by 5 bases, with 14 bases between the two germline ends. Amplification of the TCR beta CDR3 regions used RNA transcripts (as template). HTBI-primed first-round RT-PCR preceded second-round multiplex PCR. One entry per CDR3 protein results from TCRdb running MiXCR on the multiplex PCR reads. The table has 600,000 to 650,000 distinct CDR3 sequences, about 20% seen once; the top ten hold roughly 7.4%. The data were obtained in a study of Graves' ophthalmopathy and Graves' hyperthyroidism. Overall study results and limits: Using 13 signatures, a model distinguished ophthalmopathy from stable hyperthyroidism, reaching around 87% sensitivity and 80% to 83% specificity. Blood contained most expanded thyroid clonotypes exceeding 0.001 frequency.

The chain uses TRBV19 and TRBJ2-5; D call uncertain. Input material: peripheral blood. The receptor was isolated from a woman aged 18-35 years with stable Graves' hyperthyroidism. Some clones in this sample may be carry-over from other donors' samples. The CDR3 DNA is TGTGCCAGTAGTACCCGGGCCGCCCAGGAGACCCAGTACTTC. Its translation is CASSTRAAQETQYF.